What follows are 19 T cell receptor beta chains derived from one specimen sequenced in a study of immune evolution from preneoplasia to lung adenocarcinoma. The protocol was immunoSEQ multiplex PCR, while the TCRdb copy is restricted to in-frame clones and leaves out a portion. The profile shows thousands of clones, 82% of them singletons. Sample: FFPE adjacent normal lung tissue. The receptors come from a person aged 70 to 85 with lung adenocarcinoma.

The chain combines TRBV5-8 with TRBJ2-5; D perhaps matches TRBD1 (6 bases). With 7 bases removed from V and 1 base from J, the gap between germline ends came to 11 bases. There are 13 residues in the CDR3. CDR1 SGHTS and CDR2 YDEGEE come from the germline V gene. Written as DNA, the CDR3 is TGTGCCAGCCCTCAACAGGGCCAAGAGACCCAGTACTTC. It codes for CASPQQGQETQYF.

This chain joins TRBV5-1 and TRBJ1-1; TRBD1 aligns across 7 bases. Per germline, CDR1 SGHRS and CDR2 YFSETQ. The CDR3 is 13 amino acids. The V gene end was trimmed by 8 bases and the J gene end by 4 bases; junction bases not matched to a gene: 8. Here the CDR3 reads CASNGQEGTEAFF. CDR3 sequence (DNA): TGCGCCAGTAACGGACAGGAGGGCACTGAAGCTTTCTTT.

This chain connects TRBV11-3 to TRBJ2-5, with 16 bases that match TRBD2. The V gene's germline CDR1 is SGHNT and CDR2 YENEEA. This CDR3 comprises 17 residues. Germline trimming cut 5 bases from V and 5 bases from J; bases unmatched to any gene: 8. CDR3 protein: CASSTGTSGGEGETQYF. Written as DNA, the CDR3 is TGTGCCAGCAGCACCGGGACTAGCGGGGGGGAAGGGGAGACCCAGTACTTC.

This sequence joins TRBV7-3 and TRBJ2-1; 7 nucleotides match TRBD1. The CDR3 extends over 16 amino acids. Losses at the gene ends were 1 base for V and 6 bases for J; bases not matched to a gene: 9. In germline, CDR1 is SGHTA, CDR2 FQGTGA. CDR3 DNA sequence: TGTGCCAGCAGCTTAAGTAGCGCGGCAGGGGGCAATGAGCAGTTCTTC. Translation gives CASSLSSAAGGNEQFF.

This sequence joins TRBV28 and TRBJ1-4; no clear D. The germline V gene encodes CDR1 MDHEN and CDR2 SYDVKM. Trimming stripped 6 bases from V and 6 bases from J, with 11 bases between. The CDR3 is 13 amino acids. The CDR3 spells CASSPVGYEKLFF. CDR3 DNA sequence: TGTGCCAGCAGCCCCGTGGGATATGAAAAACTGTTTTTT.

V is TRBV11-3 and J is TRBJ2-7, with 10 nucleotides matching TRBD1. The CDR3 runs 15 residues. CDR1 is SGHNT and CDR2 is YENEEA in the germline V gene. V shed 6 bases, J shed 2 bases, and the junction held 7 bases outside the gene matches. The CDR3 loop is CASSPGQGGTYEQYF. The CDR3 DNA reads as TGTGCCAGCAGTCCTGGACAGGGGGGAACCTACGAGCAGTACTTC. Using reference TRBV11-3 and TRBJ2-7 for the parts outside the CDR3, the full variable domain is EAGVVQSPRYKIIEKKQPVAFWCNPISGHNTLYWYLQNLGQGPELLIRYENEEAVDDSQLPKDRFSAERLKGVDSTLKIQPAELGDSAVYLCASSPGQGGTYEQYFGPGTRLTVT.

The chain recombines TRBV7-9 with TRBJ2-7; 9 nucleotides match TRBD2. Germline assignment: CDR1 SEHNR and CDR2 FQNEAQ (reference sequence). J gave up 5 bases and V 2 bases, and 7 bases lay outside the gene matches. The CDR3 runs to 15 residues. The CDR3 loop is CASSLRREGLNEQYF. In nucleotides, the CDR3 is TGTGCCAGCAGCTTACGGCGGGAGGGCCTAAACGAGCAGTACTTC.

This clone showed up just once. The chain joins TRBV9 to TRBJ2-5; 8 bases align to TRBD2. J lost 1 base, V lost 4 bases, and 6 bases had no gene match. The germline V gene encodes CDR1 SGDLS and CDR2 YYNGEE. This CDR3 is built from 15 residues. The CDR3 sequence: CASSRIAGSQETQYF. The CDR3 DNA reads TGTGCCAGCAGCCGGATAGCGGGAAGCCAAGAGACCCAGTACTTC.

The chain is built from TRBV20-1 and TRBJ1-2; 7 bases are a match to TRBD1. Germline loops: CDR1 DFQATT, CDR2 SNEGSKA (reference sequence). CDR3 length: 11 amino acids. J lost 4 bases, V lost 7 bases, and 3 bases had no gene match. The chain's CDR3 is CSVTGSYGYTF. The CDR3 DNA reads as TGCAGTGTGACAGGGAGCTATGGCTACACCTTC.

V gene TRBV5-1 combines with J gene TRBJ2-7, with 9 bases matching TRBD1. V was pared by 8 bases and J by 1 base, with 1 base of the junction left unmatched. The CDR3 contains 12 residues. Germline assignment: CDR1 SGHRS and CDR2 YFSETQ. For the CDR3, the DNA is TGCGCCAGTGGACAGGGGTCCTACGAGCAGTACTTC. As protein: CASGQGSYEQYF.

This sequence joins TRBV7-9 and TRBJ2-7, with D uncertain. This CDR3 comprises 15 residues. The germline V gene has CDR1 SEHNR and CDR2 FQNEAQ (reference sequence). V was trimmed by 4 bases and J by 1 base, leaving 14 bases between them. CDR3 nucleotide sequence: TGTGCCAGCAGCTCGACGGACGGGCGATCCTACGAGCAGTACTTC. Amino acids: CASSSTDGRSYEQYF.

V and J are TRBV9 and TRBJ2-3; no clear D. V lost 3 bases, J lost 1 base, and 12 bases lay in between. The CDR3 spans 15 residues. Germline CDR1 and CDR2: SGDLS and YYNGEE. The CDR3 is CASSETDGGTDTQYF. Written as DNA, the CDR3 is TGTGCCAGCAGCGAGACGGACGGAGGCACAGATACGCAGTATTTT.

The V and J genes are TRBV6-5 and TRBJ2-7; D is unclear. The CDR3 has 14 amino acids. Trimming pared 2 bases from V and 0 bases from J, leaving 8 bases between. CDR1 MNHEY and CDR2 SVGAGI come from the germline V gene. The CDR3 region has the DNA TGTGCCAGCAGTTACGTCAGTGACTCCTACGAGCAGTACTTC. This translates into CASSYVSDSYEQYF.

This clone was detected only a few times. The chain joins TRBV25-1 to TRBJ1-1, with D perhaps TRBD1 (5 bases). V was cut by 5 bases and J by 5 bases, with 15 bases left in between. Germline CDR1 MGHDK, CDR2 SYGVNS. There are 14 residues in the CDR3. The CDR3 reads CASSPQGRGTEAFF. In nucleotides, the CDR3 is TGTGCCAGCAGTCCCCAGGGTCGGGGTACTGAAGCTTTCTTT.

The CDR3 protein is CASSSLTGATYEQYF. The CDR3 nucleotides read TGTGCCAGCAGTTCCTTGACAGGGGCCACCTACGAGCAGTACTTC. The V call is TRBV28, the J call TRBJ2-7, with TRBD1 matching 8 bases. V was pared by 4 bases and J by 2 bases, with 7 bases of the junction left unmatched. CDR3 size: 15 residues. Germline CDR1 is MDHEN and CDR2 is SYDVKM.

The chain carries TRBV5-6 and TRBJ2-3; possibly TRBD2 for D (5 bases). V shed 4 bases and J shed 5 bases, with 23 bases lying between them. The germline gives CDR1 SGHDT, CDR2 YYEEEE. This CDR3 region has 17 residues. In DNA form, the CDR3 reads TGTGCCAGCAGCCCGGAGGTGGTCGCAACCCCGCGAGATACGCAGTATTTT. It translates to CASSPEVVATPRDTQYF.

The rearrangement uses TRBV2 and TRBJ2-6; the D is unclear. Trimming cost V 1 base and J 4 bases, with 11 bases left between them. The CDR3 has 16 amino acids. Germline V gives CDR1 SNHLY, CDR2 FYNNEI. The CDR3 nucleotides are TGTGCCAGCAGTGAAGACTTCGGTCTCGGGGCCAACGTCCTGACTTTC. Amino acid sequence: CASSEDFGLGANVLTF.

The rearrangement uses TRBV6-1 and TRBJ1-1, with D hard to call. CDR1 is MNHNS, CDR2 SASEGT, per germline. Trimming removed 4 bases at V and 2 bases at J, with 5 bases between. The CDR3 has 12 amino acids. The CDR3 nucleotides read TGTGCCAGCAGTGGTACTAACACTGAAGCTTTCTTT. Translated: CASSGTNTEAFF.

V usage is TRBV7-9 and J usage is TRBJ2-6; TRBD1 matches at 11 bases. This CDR3 spans 17 amino acids. CDR1 and CDR2 (germline): SEHNR, FQNEAQ (reference sequence). V shed 5 bases, J shed 2 bases, and the junction held 5 bases outside the gene matches. CDR3 loop: CASSPGQGAPGANVLTF. DNA for the CDR3: TGTGCCAGCAGCCCTGGACAGGGGGCTCCTGGGGCCAACGTCCTGACTTTC.